This passage covers 8 T cell receptor beta chains from one sample sequenced in a study of T-cell reconstitution after alpha-beta-depleted transplantation in children. Unique molecular identifiers were incorporated when the TCRbeta library was constructed. TCRdb passed the PCR reads through MiXCR, listing each CDR3 protein once. Counted here are approximately 240,000 distinct CDR3 sequences, roughly 9% occurring once; the ten biggest clones make up about 6.2%. The starting material was PBMCs from the stem cell graft donor, obtained from the stem cell graft. These receptors came from a human donor who donated a stem cell graft to a child with acute lymphoblastic leukemia.

This chain connects TRBV5-1 to TRBJ1-6, with D possibly matching TRBD1 (5 bases). The CDR3 runs 14 residues. V lost 0 bases and J lost 14, with 15 bases in between. Germline V lookup: CDR1 SGHRS, CDR2 YFSETQ. CDR3 amino acids: CASSLANEGSALHF. Here the CDR3 DNA reads TGCGCCAGCAGCTTGGCTAACGAGGGGTCTGCCCTCCACTTT.

This clonotype appeared a few times. V gene TRBV5-1 combines with J gene TRBJ2-3, with TRBD1 matching 7 bases. Looked up from germline, CDR1 is SGHRS and CDR2 is YFSETQ. This CDR3 is 17 amino acids long. V lost 4 bases, J lost 4 bases, and 15 bases stayed unmatched. The CDR3 reads CASSLYGTAPRADTQYF. Written as DNA, the CDR3 is TGCGCCAGCAGCCTTTACGGGACAGCCCCGAGGGCAGATACGCAGTATTTT.

This clonotype has at least ten counts. V usage is TRBV12-3 or TRBV12-4 and J usage is TRBJ2-5; TRBD2 agrees at 7 bases. After removal of 3 bases from V and 3 bases from J, the junction contained 4 bases not matched to a gene. The CDR3 sequence is 14 residues long. CDR3 residues: CASSFLLAEETQYF. In DNA form, the CDR3 reads TGTGCCAGCAGTTTCTTGCTAGCGGAAGAGACCCAGTACTTC.

This clonotype was counted only a few times. The rearrangement links TRBV20-1 to TRBJ1-1, with 8 bases matching TRBD1. The CDR3 is 16 residues long. V trimming: 3 bases; J trimming: 5 bases; junction bases outside the gene matches: 14. Germline lookup yields CDR1 DFQATT and CDR2 SNEGSKA (reference sequence). The CDR3 sequence: CSARGDRTRRETEAFF. CDR3 bases: TGCAGTGCTAGGGGGGACAGGACCCGAAGGGAAACTGAAGCTTTCTTT.

There are a few counts of this clonotype. The V gene is TRBV6-5, the J gene TRBJ1-3; tentatively, D is TRBD1 (5 bases). Per germline, CDR1 MNHEY and CDR2 SVGAGI. Trimming left V 3 bases short and J 1 base short, with 13 bases between. This CDR3 is built from 16 residues. CDR3 sequence reads: CASSYWPGSSGNTIYF. The CDR3 coding sequence is TGTGCCAGCAGTTATTGGCCAGGGTCTTCTGGAAACACCATATATTTT.

The table lists this clonotype with many counts. V is TRBV7-9 and J is TRBJ1-1; 8 nucleotides match TRBD1. The CDR3 runs 15 residues. Germline lookup yields CDR1 SEHNR and CDR2 FQNEAQ (reference sequence). After removal of 7 bases from V and 2 bases from J, the junction contained 9 bases not matched to a gene. CDR3 amino acids: CASTSSQGANTEAFF. The CDR3 DNA follows: TGTGCCAGCACCTCAAGTCAGGGGGCAAACACTGAAGCTTTCTTT.

The rearrangement uses TRBV6-1 and TRBJ2-5, with TRBD1 identical over 9 bases. CDR1 and CDR2 (germline): MNHNS, SASEGT. The CDR3 runs 14 residues. After removal of 10 bases from V and 6 bases from J, the junction contained 12 bases not matched to a gene. As DNA, the CDR3 is TGTGCCACCCTCCCCACAGGGGGCAGAAAGACCCAGTACTTC. Translation: CATLPTGGRKTQYF.

The chain is built from TRBV29-1 and TRBJ2-6, with D perhaps matching TRBD1 or TRBD2 (5 bases each). The germline CDR1 and CDR2 sequences are SQVTM and ANQGSEA. This CDR3 has 16 amino acids. V lost 4 bases and J 3 bases, leaving 16 bases between the germline ends. CDR3 DNA: TGCAGCGTTGGGGACGCAGGGTTAGGTGGGGCCAACGTCCTGACTTTC. Protein sequence: CSVGDAGLGGANVLTF.